The 13 T cell receptor beta chains below were found in one sample sequenced in a study of OX40 agonist ivuxolimab in advanced cancers. Libraries were built with the immunoSEQ multiplex PCR assay. This immuneACCESS table, as held by TCRdb, lists in-frame sequences with V and J called but not all clones. Of the missing ones, under half trace to an unresolved V gene in checked studies; the others have no known cause. In all, the sample holds 60,000 to 75,000 clones, and 65% to 90% of those were seen once. Jointly, the top ten make up more than 1.4% of the sample. Sequenced material: CD4+ or CD8+ T cells sorted from blood, taken in a trial of the OX40 agonist ivuxolimab. The receptors come from an adult with an advanced solid tumor such as melanoma, head and neck, liver or kidney cancer.

The chain links TRBV5-6 to TRBJ1-4, with D possibly matching TRBD1 (6 bases). The CDR3 covers 17 residues. V was cut by 2 bases and J by 4 bases, with 18 bases left in between. The V gene's germline CDR1 is SGHDT and CDR2 YYEEEE. CDR3 sequence (DNA): TGTGCCAGCAGCTTTCCCGGGGGCTTAGGGGATAATGAAAAACTGTTTTTT. Translated, it gives CASSFPGGLGDNEKLFF.

This chain connects TRBV10-1 to TRBJ2-1; D remains unclear. The CDR3 extends over 17 amino acids. V lost 2 bases and J lost 0, with 14 bases in between. Germline-derived CDR1 and CDR2 are WNHNN and SYGVQD (reference sequence). In DNA form, the CDR3 reads TGCGCCAGCAGTGAGACGGAACCTAAGAGCTCCTACAATGAGCAGTTCTTC. Translation gives CASSETEPKSSYNEQFF.

The CDR3 DNA reads as TGTGCCAGCAGTTTGGGGATGTGGGTGACCCAGTACTTC. Translated, it gives CASSLGMWVTQYF. The rearrangement links TRBV28 to TRBJ2-5; D uncertain. Trimming stripped 3 bases from V and 7 bases from J, with 12 bases between. The CDR3 has 13 amino acids. Germline V gene sequence: CDR1 MDHEN, CDR2 SYDVKM.

The count of this clone is one. The chain employs TRBV18 and TRBJ1-6; weak D call: TRBD1 (6 bases). The CDR3 extends over 14 amino acids. V dropped 4 bases and J dropped 10 bases, with 14 bases sitting between them. Germline V gene sequence: CDR1 KGHSH, CDR2 LQKENI. The DNA for the CDR3 is TGTGCCAGCTCACGGGGGGCAGGGCCCTCACCCCTCCACTTT. Protein: CASSRGAGPSPLHF.

The V gene is TRBV28, the J gene TRBJ1-5; D might be TRBD1 (5 bases). CDR3 length: 14 residues. Germline V gives CDR1 MDHEN, CDR2 SYDVKM. V lost 3 bases, J lost 3 bases, and 9 bases lay in between. CDR3 bases: TGTGCCAGCAGTTTGGTCAGGGTCAATCAGCCCCAGCATTTT. It is translated as CASSLVRVNQPQHF.

The table lists this clone with a few counts. Germline is not matched at one junction end, which may reflect a read error. This chain uses TRBV6-1 with TRBJ2-1; maybe TRBD2 (5 bases). The CDR3 extends over 13 amino acids. The germline gives CDR1 MNHNS, CDR2 SASEGT. CDR3 in DNA: TGTGCCAGCAGTGAAGGGTTCTACGATCCCGGGATCTTC. It translates to CASSEGFYDPGIF.

The chain uses TRBV19 and TRBJ2-1; D remains ambiguous. Germline-derived CDR1 and CDR2 are LNHDA and SQIVND (reference sequence). Trimming took off 5 bases at V and 8 bases at J, with 10 bases between the two ends. The CDR3 runs to 12 residues. DNA for the CDR3: TGTGCCAGTAGTGAAAACACCGATGAGCAGTTCTTC. It is translated as CASSENTDEQFF.

This chain joins TRBV6-5 and TRBJ1-3, with TRBD1 matching 7 bases. V shed 7 bases and J 0 bases; nucleotides not matched to a gene: 6. Germline loops: CDR1 MNHEY, CDR2 SVGAGI. The CDR3 length is 15 residues. The CDR3 DNA reads TGTGCCAGCACCAGGACAGGCCGCTCTGGAAACACCATATATTTT. Translated, it gives CASTRTGRSGNTIYF.

The chain joins TRBV19 to TRBJ1-5; D is perhaps TRBD1 (6 bases). This CDR3 is 17 amino acids long. The germline V gene has CDR1 LNHDA and CDR2 SQIVND (reference sequence). The V gene lost 3 bases and the J gene lost 1 base, with 16 bases spanning the gap. The CDR3 is CASSILNRDGSNQPQHF. CDR3 nucleotides: TGTGCCAGTAGTATCTTAAACAGGGATGGGAGCAATCAGCCCCAGCATTTT.

The chain couples TRBV19 to TRBJ2-3; 16 nucleotides agree with TRBD2. The CDR3 totals 16 residues. Germline CDR1 and CDR2: LNHDA and SQIVND (reference sequence). The V gene end was trimmed by 7 bases and the J gene end by 5 bases; junction bases not matched to a gene: 6. For the CDR3, the DNA is TGTGCCAGTACCCCGGGACTAGCGGGGGGGCAAGATACGCAGTATTTT. Translation: CASTPGLAGGQDTQYF.

This chain links TRBV4-1 with TRBJ1-2; D is undetermined. V was pared by 1 base and J by 3 bases, with 18 bases between. Germline CDR1 MGHRA, CDR2 YSYEKL. The CDR3 consists of 17 residues. The CDR3 bases are TGCGCCAGCAGCCAAGGGGCGGCCGAAAGAACTTACTATGGCTACACCTTC. Amino acids: CASSQGAAERTYYGYTF.

The chain joins TRBV5-1 to TRBJ2-3; D may be TRBD1 (5 bases). The length of the CDR3 is 15 residues. V was clipped by 5 bases and J by 2 bases, with 15 bases between them. CDR1 and CDR2 (germline): SGHRS, YFSETQ. The CDR3 sequence: CASSLGAANTDTQYF. CDR3 nucleotides: TGCGCCAGCAGTCTAGGGGCGGCGAACACAGATACGCAGTATTTT.

The genes are TRBV29-1 and TRBJ2-7; D is unresolved. CDR3 length equals 10 residues. Per the germline V gene, CDR1 is SQVTM and CDR2 is ANQGSEA. Trimming took off 6 bases at V and 2 bases at J, with 5 bases between the two ends. The CDR3 nucleotides read TGCAGCGTCATCGCCTACGAGCAGTACTTC. Translating gives CSVIAYEQYF.